The text below deals with one T cell receptor beta chain. Its antigen is still unknown. No per-base quality is available; no much larger clone lies one base away. The sample originates from a study of blood T cells in healthy people across ages (dated by TCRdb to about 2015). Notes on the research overall: Template switching captured roughly one uniquely barcoded TCR beta cDNA molecule per two T cells in model experiments. Age-related changes in TCR beta repertoire diversity were measured in the study by deep sequencing normalized with unique cDNA molecular identifiers. Donors were grouped into four age groups: young (average approximately 15 years), middle-aged (39), aged (roughly 62) and long-lived (approximately 82). To avoid experimental bias, donors of different ages were randomly spread across the sequencing lanes. Two additional independent replicas of 1 million unique cDNA reads from the same blood draw were analyzed for two donors (one aged 18 to 29 and one aged 80 or older).

Systemically healthy Caucasian individuals from Russia, over 30 in total and aged about 6 to 100 years, were included as donors. Each donor gave approximately 9.3 milliliters of peripheral blood, collected into EDTA-treated Vacutainer tubes. Ficoll-Paque density-gradient centrifugation was used to isolate PBMCs, with at least 7 million per sample. Trizol reagent was used to extract total RNA from PBMCs, with at least 6 micrograms per sample. For every donor, flow cytometry on a PBMC aliquot measured the percentage of naive CD45RAhigh/CD27high T cells. V loses 5 bases, J loses 3 bases, and the germline ends lie 7 bases apart. Based on the germline V gene, the CDR1 and CDR2 sequences are SNHLY and FYNNEI. From cysteine to phenylalanine, the CDR3 is 12 amino acids long. The retained sequence is limited to the CDR3, 36 bases, with the frame set at the first base. Library creation used 5' RACE. The instrument was an Illumina HiSeq 2500. A second PCR of roughly 7 to 12 cycles was run with a J-beta primer mix and a sample-barcoded 5' primer. A template-switch 5' adaptor carrying 12 random nucleotides introduced a unique molecular identifier onto each TCR beta cDNA molecule. Each sample yielded at least 3 million CDR3-containing paired-end reads. All of the RNA was converted into first-strand cDNA using the Mint cDNA synthesis kit, with a TRBC-specific oligonucleotide serving as the primer. Following uracil-DNA glycosylase treatment, all cDNA underwent a first 18-cycle PCR with the universal primers M1SS and BC2_uni_R. The original pipeline was this. For normalization, 1 million high-quality reads, each with a distinct molecular identifier, were randomly selected from each sample. Reads sharing molecular identifiers were discarded rather than binned into consensus sequences. MiTCR, run with a Q25 quality threshold and the strictest error-elimination algorithm, handled CDR3 identification, clonotype clustering and error correction. A nonparametric unseen species model using Euler transformation provided a lower-bound estimate of total TCR beta diversity. Starting from the raw public reads, TCRdb applied fastp trimming at Q25, assembled clones with MiXCR and retained in-frame beta chains. Rows are unified per CDR3 protein, each entry keeping the most common DNA and genes. TCRdb's processing, not the study's, gives the V and J calls here. Recorded for this sample are some 670,000 distinct CDR3 sequences; 40% to 65% of them occurred a single time. 13% of the sample belongs to the ten largest clones.

Broader findings and caveats from the paper: Estimates of total diversity from one million sequenced T cells were regarded as lower bounds and underestimates. Donor CMV infection status was unknown, potentially confounding age-related changes in expanded clonotypes. Compared with the aged group, more naive CD4+ T cells, fewer expanded clones and increased TCR diversity were shown by the long-lived group, suggesting age selection. Bulk unsorted PBMC profiling prevented conclusive comparison of naive and antigen-experienced compartments. As age increased, observed TCR beta diversity per million T cells dropped in a roughly linear way, and a significant reduction was already evident by age around 41. A strong correlation was found between observed TCR beta diversity and the percentage of naive T cells measured by flow cytometry.

In this chain, TRBV2 is recombined with TRBJ2-5; there is no confident call for the D gene. This receptor was identified in a woman older than 75 in good health. Source material: blood. For the CDR3, the sequence is CASSSSEETQYF. The bases are TGTGCCAGCAGTTCCAGTGAAGAGACCCAGTACTTC.